This T cell receptor (beta chain) was profiled in a study of intratumoral heterogeneity in liver cancer. Describing the broader study: Across the full approximately 15-patient cohort, most patients were male and a median age of approximately 64 years was recorded. To examine intratumor heterogeneity, the study integrated RNA-seq, DNA sequencing, TCR-seq and SNP array data obtained from multiple regions of hepatocellular carcinoma specimens. The overall cohort comprised just over 70 multiregional samples from around 15 HCC patients, with approximately 50 tumoral and around 20 adjacent nontumoral regions.

The CDR1 and CDR2 encoded by the germline V gene (reference sequence) are GTSNPN and SVGIG. The trim is 2 bases for V and 2 bases for J, with a gap of 10 bases between the germline ends. The CDR3 numbers 13 residues from cysteine through phenylalanine. Only the CDR3 portion is preserved as DNA: 39 bases, with reading frame beginning at the first base. All patients had early-stage hepatocellular carcinoma and received no therapy before surgical resection. Sampled areas lacked macroscopic evidence of necrosis or hemorrhage. Multiple regions from a couple of patients underwent TCR sequencing (ImmunoSeq). Each frozen resection tissue sample was taken at least 1 cm away from every other sample. Samples with the label N were taken from nontumoral liver tissue next to the tumor. The DNeasy blood and tissue kit was used to extract genomic DNA from bulk tissue. TCR beta chain CDR3 regions were sequenced from genomic DNA using the immunoSEQ assay. Rearranged VDJ segments were amplified with primers that anneal to V and J segments. On the authors' methods: Clonality and richness metrics were computed with the ImmunoSeq Analyzer software. To find clones with differing abundance between regions, Fisher's exact test was applied together with a beta-binomial method for extra stringency. In TCRdb, the immuneACCESS table is reduced to in-frame sequences with V and J assigned. These tables do not hold every clone; where another copy was compared, an unresolved V gene accounts for under half, and the others remain unexplained. That table supplies the V and J calls and clone size; D and trimming were determined from the DNA. Across this sample there are 20,000 to 25,000 clones, with just under 75% seen only once. Of the sample, approximately 18% falls within the top ten clones.

Points the paper makes about the study in general: The authors noted a relatively low number of patients and under-sampled tumor-infiltrating lymphocyte representation as limitations.

As to this clone: Its antigen is not yet known. Per-base qualities were not stored, and no clone one base away is much larger.

The sequence was obtained from a woman aged 70-85 years with hepatocellular carcinoma. The sample was tumor-adjacent normal tissue, taken before any cancer treatment. This chain joins TRBV30 to TRBJ2-7, with an unclear D gene assignment. The sequenced DNA is TGTGCCTGGAGTTGGACCGGTACCTACGAGCAGTACTTC. The encoded protein is CAWSWTGTYEQYF. Joined to the reference TRBV30 and TRBJ2-7 proteins, this CDR3 gives the full variable domain: SQTIHQWPATLVQPVGSPLSLECTVEGTSNPNLYWYRQAAGRGLQLLFYSVGIGQISSEVPQNLSASRPQDRQFILSSKKLLLSDSGFYLCAWSWTGTYEQYFGPGTRLTVT.